The present T cell receptor beta chain was sequenced within a study of blood T cell repertoires in COVID-19. Study background: Collection of acute and convalescent COVID-19 samples took place in the United States, Italy and Spain.

This table comes from immunoSEQ multiplex PCR, and its TCRdb copy is limited to in-frame clones, with some not included. This sample has 220,000 or so clones, with around 81% found just once. Germline V gives CDR1 MGHRA, CDR2 YSYEKL. V shed 1 base and J shed 5 bases, with 12 bases lying between them. The CDR3 has 14 residues. V is TRBV4-1 and J is TRBJ2-7; D perhaps matches TRBD2 (6 bases). Sequencing was done on a sample of peripheral blood. The clonotype comes from a woman in her fifties or sixties with acute or convalescent COVID-19. The CDR3 bases are TGCGCCAGCAGCCAAGGAGAGGGGAGGAACGAGCAGTACTTC. Translation gives CASSQGEGRNEQYF.